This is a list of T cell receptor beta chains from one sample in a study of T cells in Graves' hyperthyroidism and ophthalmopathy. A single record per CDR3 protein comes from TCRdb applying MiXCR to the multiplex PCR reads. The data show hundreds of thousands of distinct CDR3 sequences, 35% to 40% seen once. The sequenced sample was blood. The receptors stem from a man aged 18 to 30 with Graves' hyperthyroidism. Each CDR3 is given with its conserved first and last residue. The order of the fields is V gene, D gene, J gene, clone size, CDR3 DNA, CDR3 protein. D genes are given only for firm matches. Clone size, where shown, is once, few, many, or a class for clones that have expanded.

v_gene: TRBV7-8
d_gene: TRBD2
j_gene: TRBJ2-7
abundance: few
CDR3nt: TGTGCCAGCAGCTTAGAGCGCGGGAGTACCTACGAGCAGTACTTC
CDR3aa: CASSLERGSTYEQYF

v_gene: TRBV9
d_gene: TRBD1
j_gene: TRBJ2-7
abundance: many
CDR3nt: TGTGCCAGCAGCGAAACAGGGGGCGGCGAGCAGTACTTC
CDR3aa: CASSETGGGEQYF

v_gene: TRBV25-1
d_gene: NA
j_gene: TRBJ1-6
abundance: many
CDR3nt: TGTGCCAGCCGTCCCGGGAACTATAATTCACCCCTCCACTTT
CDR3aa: CASRPGNYNSPLHF

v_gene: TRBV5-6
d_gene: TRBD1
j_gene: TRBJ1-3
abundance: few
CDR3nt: TGTGCCAGCACTCAGACAGGGTTTGGAAACACCATATATTTT
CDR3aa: CASTQTGFGNTIYF

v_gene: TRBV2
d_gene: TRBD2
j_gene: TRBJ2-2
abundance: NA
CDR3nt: TGTGCCAGCAGCCTAGCTAGCGGGAGCACCGGGGAGCTGTTTTTT
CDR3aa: CASSLASGSTGELFF

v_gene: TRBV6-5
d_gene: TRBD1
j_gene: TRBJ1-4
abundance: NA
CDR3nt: TGTGCCATCAGTTACGATGGGACAGATAATGAAAAACTGTTTTTT
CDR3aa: CAISYDGTDNEKLFF

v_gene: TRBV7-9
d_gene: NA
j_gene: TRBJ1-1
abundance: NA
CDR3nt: TGTGCCAGCAGCTTAGGGGAGGTTAGCACAGCTGAAGCTTTCTTT
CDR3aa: CASSLGEVSTAEAFF

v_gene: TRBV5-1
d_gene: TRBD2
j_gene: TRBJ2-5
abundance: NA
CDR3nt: TGCGCCAGCAGCTTTCGGGACTACCGAGAGACCCAGTACTTC
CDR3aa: CASSFRDYRETQYF

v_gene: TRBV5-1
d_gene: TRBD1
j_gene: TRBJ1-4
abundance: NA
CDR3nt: TGCGCCAGCAGCGAGCAGGGGGTGGATACTAATGAAAAACTGTTTTTT
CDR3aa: CASSEQGVDTNEKLFF

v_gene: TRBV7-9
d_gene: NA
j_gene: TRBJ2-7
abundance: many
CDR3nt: TGTGCCAGCAGCTTAGTCGGCGAGCAGTACTTC
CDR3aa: CASSLVGEQYF

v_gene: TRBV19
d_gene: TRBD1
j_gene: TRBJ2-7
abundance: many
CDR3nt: TGTGCCAGTAGTAGCGGGACAGGGAGGATCGAGCAGTACTTC
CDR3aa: CASSSGTGRIEQYF

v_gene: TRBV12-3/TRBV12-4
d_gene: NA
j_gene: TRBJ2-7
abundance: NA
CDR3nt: TGTGCCAGCAGTTTAGACAGCCCAACCTACGAGCAGTACTTC
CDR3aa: CASSLDSPTYEQYF

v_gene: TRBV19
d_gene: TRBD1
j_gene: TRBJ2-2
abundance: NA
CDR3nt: TGTGCCAGCGCGCTAGGCCCAGGGGGTCCTCATGGTACGAACACCGGGGAGCTGTTTTTT
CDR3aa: CASALGPGGPHGTNTGELFF

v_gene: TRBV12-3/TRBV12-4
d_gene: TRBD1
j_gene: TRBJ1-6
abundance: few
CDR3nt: TGTGCCAGCAGTCCCTGGACAGGGGGCGATTCACCCCTCCACTTT
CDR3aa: CASSPWTGGDSPLHF

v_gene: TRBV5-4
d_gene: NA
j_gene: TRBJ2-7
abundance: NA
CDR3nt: TGTGCCAGCAGCTTACGAGAGTACTTC
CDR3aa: CASSLREYF

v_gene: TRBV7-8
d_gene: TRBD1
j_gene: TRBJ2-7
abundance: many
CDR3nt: TGTGCCAGCAGCGTCTCGGGACAGAGCTCCTACGAGCAGTACTTC
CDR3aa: CASSVSGQSSYEQYF

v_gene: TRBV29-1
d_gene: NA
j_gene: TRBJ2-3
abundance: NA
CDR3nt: TGCAGCGTTGAGGCAGGGCGGGGTACTGGCACAGATACGCAGTATTTT
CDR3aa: CSVEAGRGTGTDTQYF

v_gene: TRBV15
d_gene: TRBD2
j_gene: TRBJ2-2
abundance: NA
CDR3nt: TGTGCCACCAGCAGAGAAGGGGACCTACTAGCGGGGGTCGCCGGGGAGCTGTTTTTT
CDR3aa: CATSREGDLLAGVAGELFF

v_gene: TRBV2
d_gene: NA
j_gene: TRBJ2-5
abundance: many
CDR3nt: TGTGCCAGCAGTGAAGTGGGGGGGCGCGAGACCCAGTACTTC
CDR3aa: CASSEVGGRETQYF

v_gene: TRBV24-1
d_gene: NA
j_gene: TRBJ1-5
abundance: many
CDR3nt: TGTGCCACCAGTGATTTGCACCCCACAGAGAGGGGCAATCAGCCCCAGCATTTT
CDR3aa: CATSDLHPTERGNQPQHF

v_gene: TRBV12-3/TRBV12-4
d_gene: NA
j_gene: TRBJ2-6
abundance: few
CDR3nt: TGTGCCAGCAGGAGGACACCAGGGGCCAACGTCCTGACTTTC
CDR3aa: CASRRTPGANVLTF

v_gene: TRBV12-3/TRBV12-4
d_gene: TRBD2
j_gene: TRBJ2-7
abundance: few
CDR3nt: TGTGCCAGCAGCTCCGTGGGACTAGGGACCACCTACGAGCAGTACTTC
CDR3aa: CASSSVGLGTTYEQYF

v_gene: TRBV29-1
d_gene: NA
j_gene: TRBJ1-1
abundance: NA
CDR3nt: TGCAGCGTAAGCTACGGGGATGGCACTGAAGCTTTCTTT
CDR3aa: CSVSYGDGTEAFF

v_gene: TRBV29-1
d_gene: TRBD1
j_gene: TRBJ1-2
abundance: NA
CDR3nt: TGCAGCGCTTACAGGGGGCGCGGCTACACCTTC
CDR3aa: CSAYRGRGYTF

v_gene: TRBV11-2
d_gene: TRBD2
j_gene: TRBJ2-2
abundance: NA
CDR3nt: TGTGCCAGCAGCCAACTAGCGGGAGTGAACACCGGGGAGCTGTTTTTT
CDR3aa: CASSQLAGVNTGELFF

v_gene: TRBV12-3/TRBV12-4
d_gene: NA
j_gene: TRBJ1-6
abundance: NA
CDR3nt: TGTGCCAGCTCACCACCGAGCAGGGAACGCGGCGCACCCCTCCACTTT
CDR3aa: CASSPPSRERGAPLHF